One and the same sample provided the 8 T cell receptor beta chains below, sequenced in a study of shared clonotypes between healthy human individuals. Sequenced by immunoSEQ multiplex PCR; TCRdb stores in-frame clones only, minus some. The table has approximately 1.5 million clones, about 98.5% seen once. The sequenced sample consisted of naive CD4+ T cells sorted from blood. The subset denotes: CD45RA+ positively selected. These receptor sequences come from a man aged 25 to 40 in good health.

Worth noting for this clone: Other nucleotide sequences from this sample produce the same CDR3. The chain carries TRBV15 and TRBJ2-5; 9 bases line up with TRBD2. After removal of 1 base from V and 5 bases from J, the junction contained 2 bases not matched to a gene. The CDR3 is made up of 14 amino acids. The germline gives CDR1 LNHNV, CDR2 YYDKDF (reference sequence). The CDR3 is CATSRGGREETQYF. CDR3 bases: TGTGCCACCAGCAGAGGCGGGAGGGAGGAGACCCAGTACTTC. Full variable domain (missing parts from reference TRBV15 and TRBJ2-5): DAMVIQNPRYQVTQFGKPVTLSCSQTLNHNVMYWYQQKSSQAPKLLFHYYDKDFNNEADTPDNFQSRRPNTSFCFLDIRSPGLGDTAMYLCATSRGGREETQYFGPGTRLLVL.

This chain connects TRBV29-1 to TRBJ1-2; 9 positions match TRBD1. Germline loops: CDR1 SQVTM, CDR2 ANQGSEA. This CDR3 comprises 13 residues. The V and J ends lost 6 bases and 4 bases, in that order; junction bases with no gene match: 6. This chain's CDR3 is CSVQTGGAYGYTF. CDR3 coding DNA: TGCAGCGTGCAGACAGGGGGGGCCTATGGCTACACCTTC.

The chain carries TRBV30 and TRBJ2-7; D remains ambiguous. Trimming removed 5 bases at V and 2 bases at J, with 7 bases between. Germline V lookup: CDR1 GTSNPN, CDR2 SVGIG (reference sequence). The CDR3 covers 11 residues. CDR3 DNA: TGTGCCTGGGGGCGTCCCTACGAGCAGTACTTC. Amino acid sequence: CAWGRPYEQYF. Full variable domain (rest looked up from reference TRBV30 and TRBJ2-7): SQTIHQWPATLVQPVGSPLSLECTVEGTSNPNLYWYRQAAGRGLQLLFYSVGIGQISSEVPQNLSASRPQDRQFILSSKKLLLSDSGFYLCAWGRPYEQYFGPGTRLTVT.

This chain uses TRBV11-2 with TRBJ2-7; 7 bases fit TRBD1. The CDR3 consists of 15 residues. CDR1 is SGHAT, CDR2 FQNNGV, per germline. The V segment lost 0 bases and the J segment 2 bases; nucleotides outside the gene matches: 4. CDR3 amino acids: CASSLETGWPYEQYF. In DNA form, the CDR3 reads TGTGCCAGCAGCTTAGAGACAGGGTGGCCCTACGAGCAGTACTTC.

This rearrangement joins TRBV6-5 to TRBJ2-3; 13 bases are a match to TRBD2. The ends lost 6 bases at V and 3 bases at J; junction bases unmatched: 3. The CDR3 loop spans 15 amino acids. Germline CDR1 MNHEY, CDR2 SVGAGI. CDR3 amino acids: CASRWTSGRTDTQYF. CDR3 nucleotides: TGTGCCAGCAGGTGGACTAGCGGGAGAACAGATACGCAGTATTTT.

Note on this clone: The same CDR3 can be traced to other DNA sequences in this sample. CDR3 protein: CASSPSTGELFF. The CDR3 region has the DNA TGTGCCAGCTCACCCAGCACCGGGGAGCTGTTTTTT. This sequence joins TRBV18 and TRBJ2-2; D is uncertain. CDR3 length: 12 amino acids. Germline V CDR1 and CDR2: KGHSH, LQKENI. The V end was cut by 3 bases, the J end by 4 bases, with 3 bases between.

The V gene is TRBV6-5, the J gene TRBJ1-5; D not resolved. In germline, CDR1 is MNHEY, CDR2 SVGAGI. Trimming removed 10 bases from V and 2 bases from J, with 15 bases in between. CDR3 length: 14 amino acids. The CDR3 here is CAIRVRMGNQPQHF. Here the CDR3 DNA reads TGTGCCATTAGGGTCCGTATGGGCAATCAGCCCCAGCATTTT.

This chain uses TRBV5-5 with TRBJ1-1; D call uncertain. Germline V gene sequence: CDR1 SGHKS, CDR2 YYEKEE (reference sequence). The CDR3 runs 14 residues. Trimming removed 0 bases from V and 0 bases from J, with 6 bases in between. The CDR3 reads CASSLGAMNTEAFF. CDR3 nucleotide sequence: TGTGCCAGCAGCTTGGGGGCAATGAACACTGAAGCTTTCTTT. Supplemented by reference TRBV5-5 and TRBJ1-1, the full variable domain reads DAGVTQSPTHLIKTRGQQVTLRCSPISGHKSVSWYQQVLGQGPQFIFQYYEKEERGRGNFPDRFSARQFPNYSSELNVNALLLGDSALYLCASSLGAMNTEAFFGQGTRLTVV.